This entry lists 23 T cell receptor beta chains sequenced from one sample in a study of T cells in Graves' hyperthyroidism and ophthalmopathy. Amplification of TCR beta CDR3 regions used RNA as the template. HTBI primers drove first-round RT-PCR of the TCR CDR3. MiXCR, run by TCRdb on the multiplex PCR reads, gives a single entry per CDR3 protein. The table has around 540,000 distinct CDR3 sequences, 15% to 20% seen once. Sequencing was carried out using blood. The receptors originated from a woman aged 30 to 39 with Graves' ophthalmopathy.

This clonotype showed up many times. This rearrangement joins TRBV20-1 to TRBJ2-3; weak D call: TRBD2 (6 bases). The V gene's germline CDR1 is DFQATT and CDR2 SNEGSKA (reference sequence). The CDR3 spans 16 residues. V gave up 5 bases and J gave up 2 bases, with 20 bases separating them. DNA for the CDR3: TGCAGTGCTTCGTGGGACTCAGCGGCAGACACAGATACGCAGTATTTT. Its protein is CSASWDSAADTDTQYF.

This clonotype was detected only a few times. The genes are TRBV6-2 or TRBV6-3 and TRBJ2-7, with D possibly TRBD1 on 5 matching bases. The CDR3 runs to 13 residues. Germline CDR1 and CDR2: MNHEY and SVGEGT. Trimming shortened V by 2 bases and J by 5 bases, and 10 bases separated the two germline ends. This CDR3 is CASSYLSGNEQYF. The CDR3 region has the DNA TGTGCCAGCAGTTACCTCTCAGGGAACGAGCAGTACTTC.

This clonotype was found a few times. This chain uses TRBV2 with TRBJ1-4; D is unclear. This CDR3 region has 14 residues. The V and J ends lost 6 bases and 4 bases respectively, with 12 bases between them. Germline assignment: CDR1 SNHLY and CDR2 FYNNEI. The CDR3 DNA reads as TGTGCCAGCAGAGGTTTCGGCTTTAATGAAAAACTGTTTTTT. Translating it yields CASRGFGFNEKLFF.

This clonotype was counted only a few times. The chain links TRBV28 to TRBJ2-2; 9 bases fit TRBD1. The CDR3 is 16 residues long. V was pared by 6 bases and J by 4 bases, with 9 bases of the junction left unmatched. Germline assignment: CDR1 MDHEN and CDR2 SYDVKM. CDR3 amino acids: CASSPTGGAVTGELFF. DNA of the CDR3: TGTGCCAGCAGCCCAACAGGGGGCGCGGTCACCGGGGAGCTGTTTTTT.

Worth noting for this clonotype: Being one base from a much bigger clone, this may be a read error. V and J are TRBV7-9 and TRBJ2-1, with D hard to call. Per the germline V gene, CDR1 is SEHNR and CDR2 is FQNEAQ (reference sequence). The CDR3 runs 12 residues. CDR3 nucleotide sequence: TGTGCCAGCAGCCGCCCCGATAATGAGCAGCTCTTC. It yields the protein CASSRPDNEQLF.

This clonotype was seen many times. The chain carries TRBV5-1 and TRBJ2-7; no firm D call. Germline loops: CDR1 SGHRS, CDR2 YFSETQ. The CDR3 has 15 amino acids. Trimming shortened V by 0 bases and J by 5 bases, and 15 bases separated the two germline ends. CDR3 region: CASSLGEHGTNEQYF. CDR3 nucleotide sequence: TGCGCCAGCAGCTTGGGAGAGCACGGTACCAACGAGCAGTACTTC.

This clonotype came up many times. The chain uses TRBV24-1 and TRBJ2-1; possible D gene TRBD2, 5 bases. CDR3 length: 15 amino acids. The germline V gene has CDR1 KGHDR and CDR2 SFDVKD. Trimming left V 3 bases short and J 0 bases short, with 8 bases between. CDR3 nucleotide sequence: TGTGCCACCAGTGATGGACTGAGCTCCTACAATGAGCAGTTCTTC. Protein product: CATSDGLSSYNEQFF.

This clonotype was detected many times. The chain couples TRBV12-3 or TRBV12-4 to TRBJ2-1, with D uncertain. CDR3 length equals 13 residues. Trimming took off 0 bases at V and 12 bases at J, with 12 bases between the two ends. The CDR3 loop reads CASSLAPPERQFF. The CDR3 nucleotides are TGTGCCAGCAGTTTAGCGCCCCCGGAAAGGCAGTTCTTC.

This clonotype was seen ten or more times. The chain recombines TRBV3-1 with TRBJ2-7; D might be TRBD1 (5 bases). There are 14 residues in the CDR3. Trimming removed 4 bases at V and 2 bases at J, with 12 bases between. CDR1 is LGHDT and CDR2 is YNNKEL in the germline V gene (reference sequence). The CDR3 loop is CASSRGRTTYEQYF. Here the CDR3 DNA reads TGTGCCAGCAGCCGAGGACGGACAACCTACGAGCAGTACTTC.

This clonotype was seen repeatedly, ten times or more. This chain links TRBV28 with TRBJ1-2; D is unresolved. The CDR3 spans 13 residues. Between the trimmed V and J ends, which lost 5 bases and 8 bases, there was a span of 15 bases. CDR1 and CDR2 (germline): MDHEN, SYDVKM. The CDR3 bases are TGTGCCAGCAGTGTCCAAGGATTGAGCGGCTACACCTTC. It encodes CASSVQGLSGYTF.

This clonotype was observed at least ten times. The chain is built from TRBV29-1 and TRBJ1-5, with unresolved D. The germline V gene encodes CDR1 SQVTM and CDR2 ANQGSEA. The CDR3 runs to 14 residues. V was clipped by 4 bases and J by 0 bases, with 10 bases between them. The CDR3 here is CSVAETNSNQPQHF. The CDR3 region has the DNA TGCAGCGTTGCTGAAACTAATAGCAATCAGCCCCAGCATTTT.

In this sample, this clonotype turned up many times. The V gene is TRBV7-6, the J gene TRBJ2-3; 7 nucleotides agree with TRBD2. Per germline, CDR1 SGHVS and CDR2 FNYEAQ. The length of the CDR3 is 15 residues. Trimming removed 3 bases from V and 3 bases from J; junction bases left unmatched: 6. For the CDR3, the DNA is TGTGCCAGCAGCTTCAACGGGAGGTTTACAGATACGCAGTATTTT. It codes for CASSFNGRFTDTQYF.

This clonotype was picked up many times. The chain carries TRBV28 and TRBJ2-2; D call uncertain. This CDR3 region has 12 residues. Trimming stripped 6 bases from V and 4 bases from J, with 6 bases between. Germline V lookup: CDR1 MDHEN, CDR2 SYDVKM. The chain's CDR3 is CASSSTTGELFF. Written as DNA, the CDR3 is TGTGCCAGCAGCTCGACCACCGGGGAGCTGTTTTTT. Filled out from reference TRBV28 and TRBJ2-2, the complete variable domain reads DVKVTQSSRYLVKRTGEKVFLECVQDMDHENMFWYRQDPGLGLRLIYFSYDVKMKEKGDIPEGYSVSREKKERFSLILESASTNQTSMYLCASSSTTGELFFGEGSRLTVL.

This clonotype was seen repeatedly, ten times or more. The chain joins TRBV3-1 to TRBJ2-3, with TRBD1 as a possible D gene (5 bases). The CDR3 sequence is 15 residues long. The germline V gene encodes CDR1 LGHDT and CDR2 YNNKEL (reference sequence). Trimming removed 3 bases at V and 3 bases at J, with 13 bases between. The CDR3 DNA is TGTGCCAGCAGCCAGGGGTTAAGGGGTACAGATACGCAGTATTTT. Amino acids: CASSQGLRGTDTQYF.

As regards this clonotype: With a much larger clone just one base away, this may be a read error. The chain recombines TRBV7-3 with TRBJ2-7; TRBD1 aligns across 8 bases. The DNA end favors TRBJ2-1, so the J call may be wrong. CDR1 SGHTA and CDR2 FQGTGA come from the germline V gene. The CDR3 consists of 15 residues. The CDR3 sequence is CASSLFPGGGYEQFF. The DNA of the CDR3 is TGTGCCAGCAGCTTATTCCCAGGGGGCGGCTACGAGCAGTTCTTC.

There are many counts of this clonotype. V is TRBV7-2 and J is TRBJ1-2; D is unclear. In germline, CDR1 is SGHTA, CDR2 FQGNSA. This CDR3 contains 14 residues. Deletions cut 5 bases from V and 2 bases from J, with 12 bases between. The CDR3 sequence is CASSPTLENYGYTF. Here the CDR3 DNA reads TGTGCCAGCAGCCCGACGTTAGAGAACTATGGCTACACCTTC.

In its sample, this clonotype was seen many times. This chain connects TRBV28 to TRBJ1-5; weak D call: TRBD1 (5 bases). The CDR3 contains 15 residues. V lost 3 bases and J 3 bases, leaving 12 bases between the germline ends. Germline V lookup: CDR1 MDHEN, CDR2 SYDVKM. In DNA form, the CDR3 reads TGTGCCAGCAGTTTTTTGGGGGTTATCAATCAGCCCCAGCATTTT. Its translation: CASSFLGVINQPQHF.

The gene calls are TRBV28 and TRBJ2-1, with 8 positions matching TRBD1. CDR3 size: 17 residues. V was clipped by 6 bases and J by 5 bases; unmatched bases: 15. CDR1 and CDR2 (germline): MDHEN, SYDVKM. CDR3 loop: CASSPGGRDQPHNEQFF. CDR3 nucleotides: TGTGCCAGCAGCCCAGGGGGCCGGGATCAGCCCCACAATGAGCAGTTCTTC.

The V and J genes are TRBV7-8 and TRBJ2-6; no clear D. The CDR3 sequence is 15 residues long. Germline-derived CDR1 and CDR2 are SGHVS and FQNEAQ. V shed 2 bases and J shed 4 bases, with 9 bases lying between them. CDR3 loop: CASSLMIGGANVLTF. CDR3 nucleotides: TGTGCCAGCAGCTTAATGATCGGCGGGGCCAACGTCCTGACTTTC.

This clonotype was found a few times. The chain combines TRBV5-4 with TRBJ1-3; the match to TRBD1 covers 8 bases. Germline loops: CDR1 SGHNT, CDR2 YYREEE (reference sequence). The CDR3 contains 16 residues. Trimming took 0 bases from V and 2 from J; bases not matched to a gene: 4. As DNA, the CDR3 is TGTGCCAGCAGCTTGGGGACAGGGAGTACTGGAAACACCATATATTTT. Translating gives CASSLGTGSTGNTIYF.

This clonotype was seen a few times. V usage is TRBV3-1 and J usage is TRBJ2-7; TRBD2 matches at 11 bases. V lost 0 bases and J lost 5; bases outside the gene matches: 6. Looked up from germline, CDR1 is LGHDT and CDR2 is YNNKEL (reference sequence). The CDR3 totals 16 residues. The CDR3 DNA follows: TGTGCCAGCAGCCAAGATTTACTAGCGGGAGCGGACGAGCAGTACTTC. It encodes CASSQDLLAGADEQYF.

The chain has TRBV20-1 and TRBJ2-6; D could derive from TRBD1 or TRBD2 (6 bases each). V dropped 0 bases and J dropped 2 bases, with 11 bases sitting between them. CDR1 is DFQATT, CDR2 SNEGSKA, per germline (reference sequence). This CDR3 is built from 16 residues. The CDR3 bases are TGCAGTGCTAGAGATATTAGGGGGGCTGGGGCCAACGTCCTGACTTTC. It codes for CSARDIRGAGANVLTF.

The table lists this clonotype with many counts. The chain recombines TRBV28 with TRBJ1-1, with 7 bases matching TRBD1. CDR3 length: 15 amino acids. V was clipped by 6 bases and J by 3 bases; unmatched bases: 10. CDR1 and CDR2 (germline): MDHEN, SYDVKM. The CDR3: CASRPTQGWYTEAFF. The CDR3 region has the DNA TGTGCCAGCAGACCAACACAGGGGTGGTACACTGAAGCTTTCTTT.